This T cell receptor (beta chain) was recovered during a study of blood T cell repertoires in COVID-19. Study-wide context: Sites across the United States, Italy and Spain contributed samples from acute and convalescent COVID-19. T cells, B-cell-depleted T cells, or PBMCs provided the cDNA or gDNA that served as material.

Assay: immunoSEQ multiplex PCR; the TCRdb copy retains only in-frame clones and omits some. The data show 250,000 to 300,000 clones, 88% seen once. This CDR3 region has 15 residues. Germline V lookup: CDR1 SGHNT, CDR2 YENEEA. Trimming at V came to 5 bases and at J to 0 bases, leaving 3 bases not matched to a gene. Sequencing was done on a sample of peripheral blood. J is TRBJ2-3 and V is TRBV11-3; 9 bases are shared with TRBD2. The receptor's source is a woman aged 30 to 39 with COVID-19, enrolled during active disease. The CDR3 DNA sequence: TGTGCCAGCAGCCGTGGACTAGCGAGCACAGATACGCAGTATTTT. Its protein product is CASSRGLASTDTQYF.